Each of the 27 T cell receptor beta chains below was sequenced from the same sample in a study of T cell repertoires in aging, cancer and after chemotherapy. Peripheral blood genomic DNA, not sorted cells or RNA, was the template. A mixed TRB-A/B primer pool amplified rearranged TRB by multiplex touch-down PCR. TCRdb re-called the multiplex PCR reads through MiXCR, storing one row per CDR3 protein. The sample includes about 11,000 distinct CDR3 sequences, more than 20% of them seen just once. The sample taken for sequencing was blood. The source of these receptors is a human donor in good health.

A single count supports this clonotype. A much larger clone differs from this one at a single base, so this may be a read error. The V and J genes are TRBV27 and TRBJ1-6; TRBD1 matches 9 bases. Germline values: CDR1 MNHEY, CDR2 SMNVEV (reference sequence). The CDR3 has 21 residues. The V segment lost 9 bases and the J segment 0 bases; nucleotides outside the gene matches: 21. In DNA form, the CDR3 reads TGTGCCAGAAGTCTCTACCCGCCCCAGACAGGGGGATACTCCTATAATTCACCCCTCCACTTT. Translating gives CARSLYPPQTGGYSYNSPLHF.

The chain combines TRBV5-1 with TRBJ2-2; TRBD1 matches at 9 bases. The V gene end was trimmed by 7 bases and the J gene end by 5 bases; junction bases not matched to a gene: 12. The germline CDR1 and CDR2 sequences are SGHRS and YFSETQ. The CDR3 is 16 amino acids. CDR3 protein: CASRPRDRAETGELFF. The CDR3 region has the DNA TGCGCCAGCCGACCCCGGGACAGGGCGGAAACCGGGGAGCTGTTTTTT.

By share of the sample, this clonotype is medium-sized. The V call is TRBV19, the J call TRBJ2-7, with 10 bases identical to TRBD1. The trim removed 1 base at V and 5 bases at J, leaving 2 bases unmatched. Germline-derived CDR1 and CDR2 are LNHDA and SQIVND (reference sequence). The CDR3 consists of 14 residues. The chain's CDR3 is CASSIGGTGDEQYF. CDR3 DNA sequence: TGTGCCAGTAGTATAGGGGGGACAGGGGACGAGCAGTACTTC.

The table lists this clonotype with a few counts. The genes are TRBV12-3 or TRBV12-4 and TRBJ1-1, with 7 bases matching TRBD1. The CDR3 runs to 12 residues. V gave up 4 bases and J gave up 9 bases; unmatched junction bases: 5. CDR3 protein: CASSSYRGQAFF. CDR3 in DNA: TGTGCCAGCAGTTCTTACAGGGGCCAAGCTTTCTTT.

This clonotype was counted a few times. V usage is TRBV7-9 and J usage is TRBJ2-1, with 7 positions matching TRBD1. This CDR3 is 14 amino acids long. Germline assignment: CDR1 SEHNR and CDR2 FQNEAQ (reference sequence). The V segment lost 2 bases and the J segment 8 bases; nucleotides outside the gene matches: 6. CDR3 in DNA: TGTGCCAGCAGCTTACAGGGGGTCTCGGATGAGCAGTTCTTC. Residues: CASSLQGVSDEQFF. Variable domain in full (rest from reference TRBV7-9 and TRBJ2-1): DTGVSQNPRHKITKRGQNVTFRCDPISEHNRLYWYRQTLGQGPEFLTYFQNEAQLEKSRLLSDRFSAERPKGSFSTLEIQRTEQGDSAMYLCASSLQGVSDEQFFGPGTRLTVL.

This clonotype was picked up a small number of times. The chain uses TRBV12-3 or TRBV12-4 and TRBJ1-1; D uncertain. The CDR3 contains 12 residues. Trimming left V 5 bases short and J 11 bases short, with 15 bases between. The CDR3 nucleotides read TGTGCCAGCAGTCCCGACGGTTTGTTTGCTTTCTTT. It translates to CASSPDGLFAFF.

By share, this clonotype counts as medium-sized. The chain carries TRBV6-5 and TRBJ2-1; the D gene could be TRBD1 or TRBD2 (5 bases each). This CDR3 is 13 amino acids long. The germline V and J ends were trimmed by 7 bases and 5 bases, with 12 bases remaining between them. Germline V CDR1 and CDR2: MNHEY, SVGAGI. The CDR3 DNA sequence: TGTGCCAGCACTAGGGACGCCGACAATGAGCAGTTCTTC. This sequence encodes CASTRDADNEQFF.

This clonotype was found a few times. The J gene is TRBJ2-1, the V gene TRBV10-1, with 8 bases matching TRBD1. CDR3 length equals 16 residues. With 0 bases clipped from V and 3 bases from J, the junction kept 4 bases outside the gene matches. Germline V CDR1 and CDR2: WNHNN, SYGVQD (reference sequence). The CDR3, as DNA: TGCGCCAGCAGTGAGTCCCAGGACAGGGACTACAATGAGCAGTTCTTC. It yields the protein CASSESQDRDYNEQFF.

The V call is TRBV10-3, the J call TRBJ1-1; a possible D gene is TRBD1 (6 bases). In germline, CDR1 is ENHRY, CDR2 SYGVKD. V was shortened by 4 bases and J by 6 bases, with 15 bases between the two germline ends. The CDR3 contains 14 residues. In DNA form, the CDR3 reads TGTGCCATCAGTGGCGGAGGGGGGTTCTCTGAAGCTTTCTTT. Translating it yields CAISGGGGFSEAFF.

This clonotype appeared a few times. The rearrangement joins TRBV20-1 to TRBJ1-5; the D is unclear. The germline V gene encodes CDR1 DFQATT and CDR2 SNEGSKA (reference sequence). The CDR3 covers 13 residues. Trimming stripped 6 bases from V and 2 bases from J, with 11 bases between. CDR3 coding DNA: TGCAGTGCACAAGTCCTGGGCAATCAGCCCCAGCATTTT. Amino acid sequence: CSAQVLGNQPQHF.

Judged by abundance, this clonotype is medium-sized. The chain links TRBV19 to TRBJ1-4; D not certain. The germline V and J ends were trimmed by 4 bases and 6 bases, with 12 bases remaining between them. The CDR3 runs to 14 residues. Germline lookup yields CDR1 LNHDA and CDR2 SQIVND (reference sequence). CDR3 sequence: CASSTGPTDEKLFF. As DNA, the CDR3 is TGTGCCAGTAGTACCGGGCCGACGGATGAAAAACTGTTTTTT.

This clonotype is medium-sized. J is TRBJ1-1 and V is TRBV12-3 or TRBV12-4; D uncertain. The CDR3 is 11 residues long. Trimming took 8 bases from V and 5 from J, leaving 9 bases between them. The CDR3 DNA follows: TGTGCCAGCCGGTACGGGACTGAAGCTTTCTTT. Protein: CASRYGTEAFF.

This clonotype has more than one count but fewer than ten. This chain joins TRBV6-2 or TRBV6-3 and TRBJ2-7; tentatively, D is TRBD1 or TRBD2 (5 bases each). Germline V gene lookup returns CDR1 MNHEY and CDR2 SVGEGT. The V end was cut by 2 bases, the J end by 7 bases, with 21 bases between. The CDR3 runs 16 residues. The CDR3 DNA reads as TGTGCCAGCAGTTACGGATTGGGACCGTCCCTTCGAGAGCAGTACTTC. This translates into CASSYGLGPSLREQYF.

With regard to this clonotype: This may stem from a read error, because a much larger clone lies one nucleotide away. This chain uses TRBV20-1 with TRBJ1-2; D possibly corresponds to TRBD1 (6 bases). CDR1 is DFQATT, CDR2 SNEGSKA, per germline (reference sequence). V was clipped by 0 bases and J by 6 bases, with 11 bases between them. This CDR3 has 13 amino acids. CDR3 coding DNA: TGCAGTGCTAGAGACGGGACATTCCATGGCTACACCTTC. It yields the protein CSARDGTFHGYTF.

This clonotype was counted only a few times. J is TRBJ1-1 and V is TRBV13, with 7 bases that match TRBD1. The germline V gene encodes CDR1 PRHDT and CDR2 FYEKMQ (reference sequence). This CDR3 spans 13 amino acids. Trimming removed 5 bases from V and 0 bases from J; junction bases left unmatched: 0. Here the CDR3 reads CASSGTVNTEAFF. The CDR3, as DNA: TGTGCCAGCAGCGGGACAGTGAACACTGAAGCTTTCTTT.

This clonotype was seen only a few times. The chain links TRBV20-1 to TRBJ2-1; 7 nucleotides agree with TRBD2. Germline values: CDR1 DFQATT, CDR2 SNEGSKA (reference sequence). V was clipped by 6 bases and J by 4 bases; unmatched bases: 15. There are 16 residues in the CDR3. CDR3 sequence reads: CSADYAHGGKYNEQFF. In DNA, the CDR3 is TGCAGTGCGGACTATGCCCACGGGGGGAAATACAATGAGCAGTTCTTC.

The sample holds a few counts of this clonotype. The genes are TRBV7-9 and TRBJ1-2; TRBD1 might be the D (6 bases). The germline V and J ends were trimmed by 3 bases and 4 bases, with 12 bases remaining between them. Germline V lookup: CDR1 SEHNR, CDR2 FQNEAQ (reference sequence). CDR3 length: 14 amino acids. CDR3 region: CASSFGQPLYGYTF. The CDR3 DNA follows: TGTGCCAGCAGCTTCGGACAGCCTCTCTATGGCTACACCTTC.

This clonotype has only a few counts. The chain employs TRBV14 and TRBJ2-1; D remains ambiguous. V was cut by 2 bases and J by 6 bases, with 14 bases left in between. This CDR3 is 15 amino acids long. Germline loops: CDR1 SGHDN, CDR2 FVKESK. The CDR3 bases are TGTGCCAGCAGCCAAATAAAGATGGGTTTCAATGAGCAGTTCTTC. This sequence encodes CASSQIKMGFNEQFF.

This clonotype was recorded a few times. The chain uses TRBV5-4 and TRBJ1-2; tentative D call: TRBD1 (6 bases). This CDR3 has 13 residues. CDR1 and CDR2 (germline): SGHNT, YYREEE (reference sequence). Trimming stripped 4 bases from V and 2 bases from J, with 9 bases between. CDR3 bases: TGTGCCAGCAGCCCAGGGGACAACTATGGCTACACCTTC. Its protein is CASSPGDNYGYTF.

This clonotype has only a few counts. The chain has TRBV6-6 and TRBJ1-1; 7 nucleotides match TRBD1. The CDR3 has 14 amino acids. Trimming at V came to 5 bases and at J to 0 bases, leaving 3 bases not matched to a gene. Per germline, CDR1 MNHNY and CDR2 SVGAGI (reference sequence). The CDR3 region is CASSDRAMNTEAFF. The CDR3 nucleotides are TGTGCCAGCAGTGACAGGGCAATGAACACTGAAGCTTTCTTT.

The table lists this clonotype with a few counts. The CDR3 loop reads CATSTDSHQPQHF. CDR3 nucleotide sequence: TGTGCCACCAGCACGGACAGCCATCAGCCCCAGCATTTT. The chain couples TRBV15 to TRBJ1-5; D may be TRBD1 (6 bases). Trimming cost V 4 bases and J 5 bases, with 9 bases left between them. The CDR3 consists of 13 residues. CDR1 and CDR2 (germline): LNHNV, YYDKDF (reference sequence).

The gene calls are TRBV5-4 and TRBJ1-1, with D hard to call. The germline V gene encodes CDR1 SGHNT and CDR2 YYREEE (reference sequence). The V gene lost 0 bases and the J gene lost 7 bases, with 13 bases spanning the gap. CDR3 length equals 14 residues. The CDR3 DNA sequence: TGTGCCAGCAGCTTGGGTGGAGAGTCTTATGAAGCTTTCTTT. Its protein is CASSLGGESYEAFF.

In its sample, this clonotype was seen a few times. The chain couples TRBV5-4 to TRBJ2-3; TRBD2 aligns across 7 bases. Germline assignment: CDR1 SGHNT and CDR2 YYREEE (reference sequence). With V trimmed by 3 bases and J by 2 bases, 12 bases remained unmatched. CDR3 length: 17 amino acids. This CDR3 is CASSYTWGAGVTDTQYF. The CDR3 DNA reads TGTGCCAGCAGCTATACCTGGGGCGCGGGGGTCACAGATACGCAGTATTTT. The variable domain in full, completed from reference TRBV5-4 and TRBJ2-3, reads ETGVTQSPTHLIKTRGQQVTLRCSSQSGHNTVSWYQQALGQGPQFIFQYYREEENGRGNFPPRFSGLQFPNYSSELNVNALELDDSALYLCASSYTWGAGVTDTQYFGPGTRLTVL.

This clonotype is a singleton in its sample. V gene TRBV6-2 or TRBV6-3 combines with J gene TRBJ2-5; D ambiguous. V lost 6 bases and J 3 bases, leaving 20 bases between the germline ends. The V gene's germline CDR1 is MNHEY and CDR2 SVGEGT. This CDR3 spans 16 amino acids. In nucleotides, the CDR3 is TGTGCCAGCAGCCACCGCCCTCAGGTGTATGAAGAGACCCAGTACTTC. As protein: CASSHRPQVYEETQYF.

The CDR3 protein is CASSQDWVGSYYGYTF. The DNA of the CDR3 is TGCGCCAGCAGCCAAGATTGGGTGGGCAGCTACTATGGCTACACCTTC. The chain employs TRBV4-1 and TRBJ1-2; D is unresolved. V lost 0 bases and J lost 3, with 14 bases in between. The CDR3 has 16 residues. CDR1 and CDR2 from the germline V gene are MGHRA and YSYEKL.

This clonotype is classed as medium-sized. V is TRBV6-5 and J is TRBJ2-2; TRBD1 is a possible D gene (6 bases). The CDR3 contains 15 residues. Trimming left V 6 bases short and J 0 bases short, with 11 bases between. The germline V gene encodes CDR1 MNHEY and CDR2 SVGAGI. This CDR3 reads CASRFGTTNTGELFF. DNA of the CDR3: TGTGCCAGCAGGTTCGGGACAACGAACACCGGGGAGCTGTTTTTT.

J is TRBJ2-3 and V is TRBV20-1; perhaps D is TRBD1 or TRBD2 (5 bases each). The germline CDR1 and CDR2 sequences are DFQATT and SNEGSKA (reference sequence). The CDR3 runs 14 residues. V gave up 6 bases and J gave up 5 bases, with 18 bases separating them. In nucleotides, the CDR3 is TGCAGTGCAATAGAGGTGGGGGATATAGATACGCAGTATTTT. Protein: CSAIEVGDIDTQYF.